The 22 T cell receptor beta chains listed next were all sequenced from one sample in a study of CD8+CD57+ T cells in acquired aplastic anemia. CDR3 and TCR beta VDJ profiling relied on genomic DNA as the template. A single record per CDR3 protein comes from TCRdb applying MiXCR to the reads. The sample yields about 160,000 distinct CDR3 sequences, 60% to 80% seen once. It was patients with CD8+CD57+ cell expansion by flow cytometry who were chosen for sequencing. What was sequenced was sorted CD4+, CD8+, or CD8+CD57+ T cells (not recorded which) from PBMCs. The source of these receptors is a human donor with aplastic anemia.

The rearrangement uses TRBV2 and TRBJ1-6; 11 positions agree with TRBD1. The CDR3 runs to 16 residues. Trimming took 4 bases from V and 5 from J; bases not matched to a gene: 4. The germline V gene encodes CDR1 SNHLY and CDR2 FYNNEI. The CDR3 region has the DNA TGTGCCAGCAGTGCGGGGACAGGGGGTCATAATTCACCCCTCCACTTT. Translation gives CASSAGTGGHNSPLHF.

CDR3: CASSLVRQPQHF. DNA of the CDR3: TGTGCCAGCAGTTTGGTGCGGCAGCCCCAGCATTTT. This chain joins TRBV12-3 or TRBV12-4 and TRBJ1-5; D unclear. V was cut by 3 bases and J by 7 bases, with 7 bases left in between. CDR3 size: 12 residues.

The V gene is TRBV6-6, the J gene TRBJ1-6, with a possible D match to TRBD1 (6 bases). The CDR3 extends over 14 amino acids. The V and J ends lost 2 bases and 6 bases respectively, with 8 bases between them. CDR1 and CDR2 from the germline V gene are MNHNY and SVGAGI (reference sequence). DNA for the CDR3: TGTGCCAGCAGTTACGAGGGGGTTAATTCACCCCTCCACTTT. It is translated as CASSYEGVNSPLHF.

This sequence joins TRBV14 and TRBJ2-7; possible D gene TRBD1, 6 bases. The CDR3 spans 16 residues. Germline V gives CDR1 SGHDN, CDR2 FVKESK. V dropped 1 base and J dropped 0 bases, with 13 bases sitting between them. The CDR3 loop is CASSQGPGHSSYEQYF. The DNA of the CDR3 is TGTGCCAGCAGCCAAGGACCGGGACACAGCTCCTACGAGCAGTACTTC.

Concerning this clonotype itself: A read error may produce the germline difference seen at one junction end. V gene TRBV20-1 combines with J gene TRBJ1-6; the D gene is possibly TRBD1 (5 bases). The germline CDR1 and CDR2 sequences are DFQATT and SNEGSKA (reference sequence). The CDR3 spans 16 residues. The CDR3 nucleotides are TGCAGTGCTAGTATCGAGACAGTTGTAGGAAATTCACCCCTCCAATTT. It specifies CSASIETVVGNSPLQF.

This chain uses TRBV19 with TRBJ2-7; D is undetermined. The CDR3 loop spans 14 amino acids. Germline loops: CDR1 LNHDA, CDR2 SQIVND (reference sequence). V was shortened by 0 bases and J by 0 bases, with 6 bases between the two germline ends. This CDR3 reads CASSIDPTSYEQYF. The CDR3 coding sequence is TGTGCCAGTAGTATAGACCCCACCTCCTACGAGCAGTACTTC.

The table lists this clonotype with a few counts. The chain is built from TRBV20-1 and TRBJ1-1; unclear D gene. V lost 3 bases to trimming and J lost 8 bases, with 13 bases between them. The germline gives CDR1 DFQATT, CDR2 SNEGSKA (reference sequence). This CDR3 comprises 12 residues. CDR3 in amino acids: CSASPGDLEAFF. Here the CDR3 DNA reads TGCAGTGCTAGTCCGGGAGACCTCGAAGCTTTCTTT.

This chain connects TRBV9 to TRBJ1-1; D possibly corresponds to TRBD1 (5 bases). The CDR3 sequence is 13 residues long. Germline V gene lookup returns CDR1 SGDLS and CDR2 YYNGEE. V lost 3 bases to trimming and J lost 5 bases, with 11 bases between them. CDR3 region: CASSGAGGTEAFF. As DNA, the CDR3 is TGTGCCAGCAGCGGCGCGGGGGGGACTGAAGCTTTCTTT.

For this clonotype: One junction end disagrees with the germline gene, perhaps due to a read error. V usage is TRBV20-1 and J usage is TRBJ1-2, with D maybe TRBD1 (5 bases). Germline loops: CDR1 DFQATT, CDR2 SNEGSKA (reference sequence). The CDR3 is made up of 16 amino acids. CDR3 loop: CASNPGWGTLITGYTF. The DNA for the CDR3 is TGTGCCTCCAATCCGGGGTGGGGGACCCTGATTACGGGCTACACCTTC.

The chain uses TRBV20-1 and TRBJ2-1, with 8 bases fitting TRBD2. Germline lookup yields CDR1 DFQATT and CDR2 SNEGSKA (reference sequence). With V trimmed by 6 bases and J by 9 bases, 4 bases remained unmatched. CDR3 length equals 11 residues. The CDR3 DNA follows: TGCAGTGCCCGGACTAGCACTGAGCAGTTCTTC. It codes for CSARTSTEQFF.

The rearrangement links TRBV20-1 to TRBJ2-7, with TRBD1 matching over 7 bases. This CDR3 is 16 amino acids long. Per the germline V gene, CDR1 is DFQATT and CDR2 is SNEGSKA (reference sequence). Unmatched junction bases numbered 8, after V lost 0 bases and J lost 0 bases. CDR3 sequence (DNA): TGCAGTGCTAGAGAAACCAGGGGGTCGTTCTCCTACGAGCAGTACTTC. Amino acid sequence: CSARETRGSFSYEQYF.

CDR3 residues: CSARDRQRNYEQYF. In nucleotides, the CDR3 is TGCAGTGCTAGAGATAGACAGCGGAACTACGAGCAGTACTTC. The rearrangement joins TRBV20-1 to TRBJ2-7; D possibly uses TRBD1 or TRBD2 (5 bases each). The CDR3 spans 14 residues. V shed 0 bases and J shed 3 bases, with 12 bases lying between them. Per the germline V gene, CDR1 is DFQATT and CDR2 is SNEGSKA (reference sequence).

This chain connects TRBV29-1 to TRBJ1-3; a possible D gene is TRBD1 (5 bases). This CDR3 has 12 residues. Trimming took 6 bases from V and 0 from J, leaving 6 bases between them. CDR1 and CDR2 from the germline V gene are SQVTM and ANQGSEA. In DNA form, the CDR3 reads TGCAGCGTAGGGACCTCTGGAAACACCATATATTTT. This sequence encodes CSVGTSGNTIYF.

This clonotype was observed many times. The CDR3 protein is CATSRGESGPGSGANVLTF. CDR3 sequence (DNA): TGTGCCACCAGCAGAGGGGAGTCGGGGCCCGGCTCTGGGGCCAACGTCCTGACTTTC. The J gene is TRBJ2-6, the V gene TRBV15; D might be TRBD1 or TRBD2, each matching 5 bases. The CDR3 is 19 amino acids. The germline V and J ends were trimmed by 1 base and 0 bases, with 16 bases remaining between them. Germline V CDR1 and CDR2: LNHNV, YYDKDF (reference sequence).

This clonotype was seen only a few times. The CDR3 here is CASSDGKIYEQYF. The CDR3 region has the DNA TGTGCCAGCAGCGATGGGAAGATCTACGAGCAGTACTTC. This rearrangement joins TRBV7-3 to TRBJ2-7; D gene ambiguous. Trimming removed 5 bases at V and 3 bases at J, with 11 bases between. This CDR3 region has 13 residues. Germline-derived CDR1 and CDR2 are SGHTA and FQGTGA.

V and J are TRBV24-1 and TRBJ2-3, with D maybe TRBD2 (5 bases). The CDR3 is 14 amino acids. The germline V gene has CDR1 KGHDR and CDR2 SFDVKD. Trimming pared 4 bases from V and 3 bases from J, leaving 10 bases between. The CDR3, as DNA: TGTGCCACCAGTGAAGAAGGGAGTACAGATACGCAGTATTTT. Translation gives CATSEEGSTDTQYF.

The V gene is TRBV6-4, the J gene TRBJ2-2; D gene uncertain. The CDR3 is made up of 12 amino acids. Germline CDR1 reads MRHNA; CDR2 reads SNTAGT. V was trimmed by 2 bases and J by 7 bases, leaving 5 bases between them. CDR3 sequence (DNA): TGTGCCAGCAGTGACGAAGGCGGGGAGCTGTTTTTT. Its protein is CASSDEGGELFF.

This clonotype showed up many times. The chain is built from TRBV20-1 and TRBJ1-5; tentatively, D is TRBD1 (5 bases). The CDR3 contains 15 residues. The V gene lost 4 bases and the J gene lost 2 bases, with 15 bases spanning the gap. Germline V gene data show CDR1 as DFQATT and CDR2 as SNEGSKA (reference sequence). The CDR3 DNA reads TGCAGTGCTACAAGAGGTACGGGGGGCAATCAGCCCCAGCATTTT. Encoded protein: CSATRGTGGNQPQHF.

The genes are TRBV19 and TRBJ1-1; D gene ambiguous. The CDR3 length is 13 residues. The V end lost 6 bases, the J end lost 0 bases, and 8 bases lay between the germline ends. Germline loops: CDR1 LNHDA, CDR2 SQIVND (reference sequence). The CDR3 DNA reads TGTGCCAGTAGCGTACACCTGAACACTGAAGCTTTCTTT. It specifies CASSVHLNTEAFF.

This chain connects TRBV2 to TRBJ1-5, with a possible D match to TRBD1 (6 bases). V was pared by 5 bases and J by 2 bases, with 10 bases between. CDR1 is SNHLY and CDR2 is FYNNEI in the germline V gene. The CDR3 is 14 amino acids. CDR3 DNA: TGTGCCAGCAGTTGGGGGGCAGGCAATCAGCCCCAGCATTTT. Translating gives CASSWGAGNQPQHF.

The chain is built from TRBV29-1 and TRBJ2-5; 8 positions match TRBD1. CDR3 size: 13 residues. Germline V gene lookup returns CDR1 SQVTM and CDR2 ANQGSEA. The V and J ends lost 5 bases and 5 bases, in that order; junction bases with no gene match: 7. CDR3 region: CSVRQGKGETQYF. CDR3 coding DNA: TGCAGCGTTAGACAGGGGAAGGGGGAGACCCAGTACTTC.

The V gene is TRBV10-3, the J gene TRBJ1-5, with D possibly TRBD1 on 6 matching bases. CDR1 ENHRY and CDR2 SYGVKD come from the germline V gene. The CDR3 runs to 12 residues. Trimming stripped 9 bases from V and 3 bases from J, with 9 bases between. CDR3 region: CAIQGSNQPQHF. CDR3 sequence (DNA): TGTGCCATACAGGGTTCCAATCAGCCCCAGCATTTT.